The T cell receptor (beta chain) described here comes from a study of post-analysis software for immune sequencing data. Looking at the study overall: The courses of disease that were included comprised relapsing-remitting, secondary progressive and progressive-relapsing multiple sclerosis. Points from the study as a whole: There were several TRBV segments more frequent in patients than controls, and TRBV5-6, TRBV5-1 and TRBV20-1 were among them.

Unique-molecular-identifier-tagged TCR beta cDNA libraries were used. A single record per CDR3 protein comes from TCRdb applying MiXCR to the PCR reads. This sample has a few hundred thousand distinct CDR3 sequences, with roughly 30% found just once. Trimming shortened V by 3 bases and J by 9 bases, and 11 bases separated the two germline ends. This CDR3 contains 12 residues. Concerning this clonotype itself: Its antigen is unknown.

This chain links TRBV12-3 or TRBV12-4 with TRBJ1-2; D call uncertain. The TCR comes from a girl aged 5-17 years with multiple sclerosis. Material for sequencing was blood. The CDR3: CASSLLEGSYTF. CDR3 nucleotide sequence: TGTGCCAGCAGTTTGTTAGAGGGTAGCTACACCTTC.